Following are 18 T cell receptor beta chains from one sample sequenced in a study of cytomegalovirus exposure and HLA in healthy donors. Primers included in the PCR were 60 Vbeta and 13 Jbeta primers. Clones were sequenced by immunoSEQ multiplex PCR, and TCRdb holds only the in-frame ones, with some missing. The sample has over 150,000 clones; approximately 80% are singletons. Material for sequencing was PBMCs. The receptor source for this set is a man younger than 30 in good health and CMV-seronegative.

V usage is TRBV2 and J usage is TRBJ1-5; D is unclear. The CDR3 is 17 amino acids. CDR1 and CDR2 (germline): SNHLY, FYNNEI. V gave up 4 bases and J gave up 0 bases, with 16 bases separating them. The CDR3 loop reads CASSGPLRSNSNQPQHF. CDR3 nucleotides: TGTGCCAGCAGTGGACCCTTGAGGAGCAATAGCAATCAGCCCCAGCATTTT.

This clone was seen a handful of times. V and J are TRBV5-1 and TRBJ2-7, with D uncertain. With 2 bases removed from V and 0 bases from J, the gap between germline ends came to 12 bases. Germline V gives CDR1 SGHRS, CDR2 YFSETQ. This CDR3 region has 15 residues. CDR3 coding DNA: TGCGCCAGCAGCTTTAACACAATCAGCTCCTACGAGCAGTACTTC. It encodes CASSFNTISSYEQYF.

CDR3 bases: TGTGCCAGCAGCTTAGAGGTAGCGGGAGGCTCAGATACGCAGTATTTT. Encoded protein: CASSLEVAGGSDTQYF. The chain links TRBV11-2 to TRBJ2-3, with 10 bases aligning to TRBD2. Germline values: CDR1 SGHAT, CDR2 FQNNGV. CDR3 length equals 16 residues. V was pared by 0 bases and J by 4 bases, with 4 bases of the junction left unmatched.

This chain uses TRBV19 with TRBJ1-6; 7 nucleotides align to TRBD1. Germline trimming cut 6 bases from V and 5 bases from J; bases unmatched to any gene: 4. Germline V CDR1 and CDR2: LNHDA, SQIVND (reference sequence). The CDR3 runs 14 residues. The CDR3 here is CASSPGQHNSPLHF. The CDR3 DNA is TGTGCCAGTAGCCCGGGACAGCATAATTCACCCCTCCACTTT.

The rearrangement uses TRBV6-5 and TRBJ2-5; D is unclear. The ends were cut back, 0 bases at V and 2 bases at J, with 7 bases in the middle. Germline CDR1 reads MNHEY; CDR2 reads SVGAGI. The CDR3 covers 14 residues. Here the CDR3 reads CASSYSKAQETQYF. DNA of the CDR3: TGTGCCAGCAGTTACTCGAAAGCTCAAGAGACCCAGTACTTC.

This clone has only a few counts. The CDR3 region is CASRKAGSGNEQFF. For the CDR3, the DNA is TGTGCCAGCCGAAAAGCGGGATCAGGGAATGAGCAGTTCTTC. The rearrangement uses TRBV28 and TRBJ2-1; 7 nucleotides align to TRBD2. Germline CDR1 and CDR2: MDHEN and SYDVKM. CDR3 size: 14 residues. V lost 8 bases and J lost 7; bases outside the gene matches: 11.

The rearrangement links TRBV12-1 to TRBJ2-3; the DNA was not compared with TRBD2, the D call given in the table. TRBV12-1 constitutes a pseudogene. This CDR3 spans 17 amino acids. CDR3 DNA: TGTGCCAGCAGCACCCGACTAGCGGGGGGGCCAGCAGATACGCAGTATTTT. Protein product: CASSTRLAGGPADTQYF.

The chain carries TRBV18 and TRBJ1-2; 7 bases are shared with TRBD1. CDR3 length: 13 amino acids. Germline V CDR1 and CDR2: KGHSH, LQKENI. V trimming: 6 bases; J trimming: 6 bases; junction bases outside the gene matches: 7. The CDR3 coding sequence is TGTGCCAGCTCGCCTGACAGGGTAAATGGCTACACCTTC. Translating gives CASSPDRVNGYTF.

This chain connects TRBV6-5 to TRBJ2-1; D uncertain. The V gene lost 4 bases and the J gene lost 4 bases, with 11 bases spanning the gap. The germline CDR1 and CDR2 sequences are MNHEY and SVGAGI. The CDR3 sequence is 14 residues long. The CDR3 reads CASSSPPQYNEQFF. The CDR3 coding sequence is TGTGCCAGCAGTTCACCCCCCCAGTACAATGAGCAGTTCTTC.

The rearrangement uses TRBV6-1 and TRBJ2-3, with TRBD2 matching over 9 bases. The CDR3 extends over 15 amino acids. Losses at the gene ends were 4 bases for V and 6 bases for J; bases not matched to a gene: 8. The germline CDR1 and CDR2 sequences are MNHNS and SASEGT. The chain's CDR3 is CASSVERGVADTQYF. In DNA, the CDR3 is TGTGCCAGCAGTGTAGAGCGGGGGGTGGCGGATACGCAGTATTTT.

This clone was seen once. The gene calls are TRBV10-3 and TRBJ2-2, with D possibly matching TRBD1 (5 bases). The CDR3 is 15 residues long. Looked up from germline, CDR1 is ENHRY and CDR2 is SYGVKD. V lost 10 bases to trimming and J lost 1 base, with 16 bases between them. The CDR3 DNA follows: TGTGCCACCACCCCCGGACATCGGAACACCGGGGAGCTGTTTTTT. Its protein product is CATTPGHRNTGELFF.

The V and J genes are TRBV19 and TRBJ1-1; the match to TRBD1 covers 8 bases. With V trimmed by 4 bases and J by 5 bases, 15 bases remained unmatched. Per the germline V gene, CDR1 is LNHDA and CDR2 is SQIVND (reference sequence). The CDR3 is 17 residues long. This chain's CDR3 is CASSNIRGRTGHTEAFF. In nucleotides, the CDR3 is TGTGCCAGTAGTAATATCCGGGGGAGGACAGGGCATACTGAAGCTTTCTTT.

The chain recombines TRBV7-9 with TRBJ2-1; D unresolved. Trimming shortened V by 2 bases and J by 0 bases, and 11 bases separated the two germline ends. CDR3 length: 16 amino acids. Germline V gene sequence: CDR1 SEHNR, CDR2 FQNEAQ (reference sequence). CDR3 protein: CASSLRSLSSYNEQFF. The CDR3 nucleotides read TGTGCCAGCAGCTTAAGGAGCCTGAGCTCCTACAATGAGCAGTTCTTC. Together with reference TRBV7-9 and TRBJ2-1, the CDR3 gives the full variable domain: DTGVSQNPRHKITKRGQNVTFRCDPISEHNRLYWYRQTLGQGPEFLTYFQNEAQLEKSRLLSDRFSAERPKGSFSTLEIQRTEQGDSAMYLCASSLRSLSSYNEQFFGPGTRLTVL.

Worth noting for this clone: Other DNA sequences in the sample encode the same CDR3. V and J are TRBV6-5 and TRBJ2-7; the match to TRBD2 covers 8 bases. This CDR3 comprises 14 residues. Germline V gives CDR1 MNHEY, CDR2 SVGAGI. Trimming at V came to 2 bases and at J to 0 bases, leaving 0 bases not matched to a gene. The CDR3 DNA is TGTGCCAGCAGTTACGGGACTAGCTCCTACGAGCAGTACTTC. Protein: CASSYGTSSYEQYF.

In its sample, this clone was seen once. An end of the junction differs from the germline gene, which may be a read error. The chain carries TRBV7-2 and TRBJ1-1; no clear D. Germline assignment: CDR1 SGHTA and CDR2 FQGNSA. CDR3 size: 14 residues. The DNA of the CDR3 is TGTGCCAGCAGCCCCCTGCGATTGAGGACTGGAGCTTTCTTT. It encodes CASSPLRLRTGAFF. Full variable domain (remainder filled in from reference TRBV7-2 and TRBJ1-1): GAGVSQSPSNKVTEKGKDVELRCDPISGHTALYWYRQSLGQGLEFLIYFQGNSAPDKSGLPSDRFSAERTGGSVSTLTIQRTQQEDSAVYLCASSPLRLRTGAFFGQGTRLTVV.

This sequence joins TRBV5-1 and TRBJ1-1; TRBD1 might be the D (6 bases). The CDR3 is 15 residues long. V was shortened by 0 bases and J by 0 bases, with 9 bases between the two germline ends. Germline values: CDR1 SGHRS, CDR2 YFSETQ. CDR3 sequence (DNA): TGCGCCAGCAGCTTGGACAGGGCAATGAACACTGAAGCTTTCTTT. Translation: CASSLDRAMNTEAFF.

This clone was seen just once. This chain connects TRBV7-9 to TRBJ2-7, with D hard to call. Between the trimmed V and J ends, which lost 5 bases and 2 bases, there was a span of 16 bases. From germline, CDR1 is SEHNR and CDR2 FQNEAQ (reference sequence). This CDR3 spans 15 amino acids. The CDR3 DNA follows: TGTGCCAGCAGCCCAGGCCACCTCCCCGCCTACGAGCAGTACTTC. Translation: CASSPGHLPAYEQYF.

The CDR3 loop reads CASKGGWTYEQYF. In nucleotides, the CDR3 is TGTGCCAGCAAGGGGGGGTGGACCTACGAGCAGTACTTC. V usage is TRBV28 and J usage is TRBJ2-7; a possible D gene is TRBD2 (7 bases). The germline CDR1 and CDR2 sequences are MDHEN and SYDVKM. This CDR3 region has 13 residues. V was pared by 7 bases and J by 2 bases, with 12 bases between.